This TCR beta chain emerged from a study of identical twins. Findings and limits, study-wide: Where out-of-frame alpha sequences were twin-shared, they showed excess low generation probability.

This clonotype was seen ten or more times. Its antigen is not identified. V was shortened by 0 bases and J by 5 bases, with 10 bases between the two germline ends. Germline V gene data show CDR1 as SGHRS and CDR2 as YFSETQ. CDR3 length equals 14 residues. All of the donors were Caucasians in good health. From the 5' RACE reads, TCRdb called clonotypes with MiXCR, one entry per CDR3 protein. Of 700,000 to 950,000 distinct CDR3 sequences listed, roughly 12% are singletons. These records were also assigned to another study, of yellow fever vaccine responses in identical twins. That paper notes: Twins' vaccine T cell response reportedly seemed partly convergent, partly personalized.

What was sequenced was PBMCs. The chain is built from TRBV5-1 and TRBJ2-3; D gene uncertain. This TCR was sampled from a woman under 30 in good health. In DNA, the CDR3 is TGCGCCAGCAGCTTGGGTCAGCGCGTAGATACGCAGTATTTT. Protein: CASSLGQRVDTQYF.